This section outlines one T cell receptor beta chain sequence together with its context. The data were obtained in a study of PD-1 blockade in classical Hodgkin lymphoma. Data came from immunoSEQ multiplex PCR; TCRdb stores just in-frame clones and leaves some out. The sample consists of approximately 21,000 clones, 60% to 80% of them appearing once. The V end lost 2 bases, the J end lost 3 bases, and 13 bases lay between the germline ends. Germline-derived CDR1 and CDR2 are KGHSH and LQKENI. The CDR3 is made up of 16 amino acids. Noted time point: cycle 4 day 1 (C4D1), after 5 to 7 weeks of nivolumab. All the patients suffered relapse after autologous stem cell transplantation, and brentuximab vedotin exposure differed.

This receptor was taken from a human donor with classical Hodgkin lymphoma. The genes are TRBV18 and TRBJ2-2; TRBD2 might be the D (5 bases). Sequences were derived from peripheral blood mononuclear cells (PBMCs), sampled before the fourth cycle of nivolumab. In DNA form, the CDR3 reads TGTGCCAGCTCACCATTGTCGAGGGTTTACACCGGGGAGCTGTTTTTT. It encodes CASSPLSRVYTGELFF. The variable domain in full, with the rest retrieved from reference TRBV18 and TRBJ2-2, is NAGVMQNPRHLVRRRGQEARLRCSPMKGHSHVYWYRQLPEEGLKFMVYLQKENIIDESGMPKERFSAEFPKEGPSILRIQQVVRGDSAAYFCASSPLSRVYTGELFFGEGSRLTVL.